Shown below are 17 T cell receptor beta chains from a single sample sequenced in a study of T cell clonality in common variable immunodeficiency. Measured with immunoSEQ multiplex PCR; TCRdb has only the in-frame clones, and not every one. The data list around 47,000 clones, none observed once; 2% to 2.5% falls to the top ten. Sequencing input: peripheral blood mononuclear cells. The source is a person between 18 and 70 years old in good health.

This clone was detected ten times or more. The read terminates 3 residues before the CDR3 end, so the remaining end is supplied by the germline J gene. The sample carries other DNA sequences with the same CDR3. The V call is TRBV20-1, the J call TRBJ2-7; TRBD2 might be the D (5 bases). Trimming stripped 6 bases from V and 5 bases from J, with 11 bases between. Germline values: CDR1 DFQATT, CDR2 SNEGSKA (reference sequence). The CDR3 has 11 residues. CDR3 protein: CSAMDFNEQYF. Partial CDR3 DNA: TGCAGTGCCATGGACTTCAACGAG.

This clone has at least ten counts. The sequenced fragment ends 3 residues before the CDR3 boundary, so the rest is inferred from the germline J gene. This chain links TRBV19 with TRBJ2-2; 9 bases match TRBD2. The CDR3 sequence is 16 residues long. V was pared by 5 bases and J by 5 bases, with 9 bases of the junction left unmatched. In germline, CDR1 is LNHDA, CDR2 SQIVND (reference sequence). CDR3 in amino acids: CASSFIAGVQTGELFF. Incomplete CDR3 DNA: TGTGCCAGTAGTTTCATAGCGGGAGTTCAGACCGGGGAG.

This clone came up a few times. The CDR3 end is not reached by the read, which stops 3 residues before it; the germline J gene fills it in. V gene TRBV7-3 combines with J gene TRBJ1-2; D is unresolved. The CDR3 is 16 amino acids. Germline CDR1 is SGHTA and CDR2 is FQGTGA. CDR3: CASSPRGSGSKDTYTF. The CDR3 bases that were read are TGTGCCAGCAGCCCGCGGGGATCTGGCTCAAAGGATACC. Filled out from reference TRBV7-3 and TRBJ1-2, the complete variable domain reads GAGVSQTPSNKVTEKGKYVELRCDPISGHTALYWYRQSLGQGPEFLIYFQGTGAADDSGLPNDRFFAVRPEGSVSTLKIQRTERGDSAVYLCASSPRGSGSKDTYTFGSGTRLTVV.

This clone showed up many times. Sequencing ends 3 residues short of the CDR3 end; the germline J gene provides the rest. V is TRBV5-1 and J is TRBJ2-3; D may be TRBD1 (5 bases). Per germline, CDR1 SGHRS and CDR2 YFSETQ. V lost 0 bases and J 4 bases, leaving 9 bases between the germline ends. This CDR3 has 14 residues. The CDR3 region is CASSLDIGADTQYF. The part of the CDR3 DNA that was read is TGCGCCAGCAGCTTGGATATAGGGGCAGATACG.

Ten or more counts support this clone. The observed sequence ends 3 residues before the CDR3 terminus, with the missing tail filled in from the germline J gene. The gene calls are TRBV5-1 and TRBJ2-2; D gene unclear. This CDR3 is 16 amino acids long. Between the trimmed V and J ends, which lost 0 bases and 0 bases, there was a span of 9 bases. Germline V lookup: CDR1 SGHRS, CDR2 YFSETQ. The CDR3 region is CASSLVPGSNTGELFF. The CDR3 bases that were read are TGCGCCAGCAGCTTGGTTCCGGGTTCGAACACCGGGGAG.

This clone was detected ten times or more. The DNA read from the CDR3 is TGTGCCAGCTCCCGGACTTCTATGGGGGAG. The encoded protein is CASSRTSMGE. The complete CDR3 sequence is CASSRTSMGELFF. The chain uses TRBV18 and TRBJ2-2, with TRBD2 as a possible D gene (5 bases). With the read ending 3 residues before the CDR3 end, the germline J gene is used to fill in that end. The CDR3 extends over 13 amino acids. Germline V gene lookup returns CDR1 KGHSH and CDR2 LQKENI. Trimming pared 6 bases from V and 8 bases from J, leaving 13 bases between.

This clone was picked up many times. The read falls 3 residues short of the CDR3 end, and the missing part is taken from the germline J gene. The chain couples TRBV2 to TRBJ2-2, with 9 bases lining up with TRBD1. The CDR3 is 13 amino acids. Germline-derived CDR1 and CDR2 are SNHLY and FYNNEI. The trim removed 10 bases at V and 7 bases at J, leaving 7 bases unmatched. CDR3 amino acids: CATQQGAVGELFF. The sequenced part of the CDR3 DNA is TGTGCCACCCAACAGGGGGCGGTCGGGGAG.

This clone has at least ten counts. The observed sequence ends 3 residues before the CDR3 terminus, with the missing tail filled in from the germline J gene. The chain has TRBV6-1 and TRBJ2-2; D might be TRBD1 (6 bases). The CDR3 extends over 16 amino acids. Per germline, CDR1 MNHNS and CDR2 SASEGT. Trimming pared 6 bases from V and 2 bases from J, leaving 16 bases between. CDR3 amino acids: CASSEYRAGNTGELFF. The CDR3 bases that were read are TGTGCCAGCAGCGAATACAGGGCCGGTAACACCGGGGAG.

Ten or more counts support this clone. The part of the CDR3 DNA that was read is TGCGCCAGCAGCTCCGGGACTAGAACCTACGAG. It translates to CASSSGTRTYE. The full CDR3 is CASSSGTRTYEQYF. The genes are TRBV5-1 and TRBJ2-7; 8 bases align to TRBD2. The read finishes 3 residues shy of the CDR3 end, and the germline J gene is used to complete it. Germline CDR1 reads SGHRS; CDR2 reads YFSETQ. Unmatched junction bases numbered 4, after V lost 3 bases and J lost 2 bases. The CDR3 runs to 14 residues.

This clone has a count of ten or more. CDR3: CASSPQGGDYGYTF. The covered CDR3 bases are TGCGCCAGCAGCCCCCAGGGGGGCGACTATGGC. The V gene is TRBV5-1, the J gene TRBJ1-2; 7 bases align to TRBD1. The read ends 3 residues early relative to the CDR3; the germline J gene fills the gap. V dropped 4 bases and J dropped 3; count of bases not matched to a gene: 6. This CDR3 region has 14 residues. The germline gives CDR1 SGHRS, CDR2 YFSETQ.

This clone was seen repeatedly, ten times or more. The read ends 3 residues before the CDR3 terminus; that terminus is restored from the germline J gene. The genes are TRBV2 and TRBJ2-4, with TRBD1 identical over 7 bases. This CDR3 region has 17 residues. With 6 bases clipped from V and 4 bases from J, the junction kept 15 bases outside the gene matches. Germline values: CDR1 SNHLY, CDR2 FYNNEI. Incomplete CDR3 DNA: TGTGCCAGCAGCGAATCAGGGTTGGACAGGTCAAAAAACATT. It yields the protein CASSESGLDRSKNI. The full CDR3 protein reads CASSESGLDRSKNIQYF.

Concerning this clone itself: The read terminates 3 residues before the CDR3 end, so the remaining end is supplied by the germline J gene. This chain joins TRBV7-2 and TRBJ2-1; D may be TRBD1 (6 bases). The CDR3 is 14 residues long. CDR1 and CDR2 (germline): SGHTA, FQGNSA. Trimming took off 3 bases at V and 5 bases at J, with 11 bases between the two ends. The part of the CDR3 DNA that was read is TGTGCCAGCAGCTTTGCCAGGGGAAACAATGAG. Protein product: CASSFARGNNE. The CDR3 in full is CASSFARGNNEQFF.

There are many counts of this clone. CDR3 DNA (partial): TGTGCCAGCAGCCCGGGACAGGGTAATTCACCC. This gives the protein CASSPGQGNSP. Given in full, the CDR3 is CASSPGQGNSPLHF. J is TRBJ1-6 and V is TRBV7-9, with 9 nucleotides matching TRBD1. The read is 3 residues too short to cover the CDR3 end, so that end is filled in from the germline J gene. The CDR3 covers 14 residues. Per the germline V gene, CDR1 is SEHNR and CDR2 is FQNEAQ (reference sequence). The J segment lost 6 bases and the V segment lost 5 bases, leaving 2 bases of the junction unmatched.

This clone showed up just a few times. The observed sequence ends 3 residues before the CDR3 terminus, with the missing tail filled in from the germline J gene. The chain links TRBV2 to TRBJ1-5, with 8 bases identical to TRBD1. Trimming took 4 bases from V and 6 from J; bases not matched to a gene: 8. The CDR3 covers 15 residues. CDR1 is SNHLY, CDR2 FYNNEI, per germline. Partial CDR3 DNA: TGTGCCAGCAGTGTAGCAGGGGGCGGTGGTCAGCCC. It codes for CASSVAGGGGQP. The entire CDR3 protein is CASSVAGGGGQPQHF.

This clone was picked up many times. Read sequence stops 3 residues before the CDR3 end, and the germline J gene provides the missing end. This chain links TRBV29-1 with TRBJ2-5; possible D gene TRBD2, 7 bases. V shed 3 bases and J shed 4 bases, with 15 bases lying between them. This CDR3 has 14 amino acids. CDR1 and CDR2 (germline): SQVTM, ANQGSEA. This CDR3 is CSVERGGVGETQYF. CDR3 DNA, as far as it was read: TGCAGCGTTGAGAGGGGGGGTGTGGGAGAGACC.

This clone was observed at least ten times. The CDR3 is cut off 3 residues early in the read; its end comes from the germline J gene. The V call is TRBV19, the J call TRBJ1-2, with a tentative D call TRBD1 (6 bases). V dropped 6 bases and J dropped 6 bases, with 14 bases sitting between them. Germline CDR1 is LNHDA and CDR2 is SQIVND (reference sequence). The CDR3 runs 13 residues. CDR3 sequence reads: CASRAGEGNGYTF. The part of the CDR3 DNA that was read is TGTGCCAGTAGGGCAGGGGAAGGTAATGGC.

This clone was observed many times. The sequence runs out 3 residues before the end of the CDR3; the remainder is reconstructed from the germline J gene. This chain uses TRBV3-1 (or the pseudogene TRBV3-2) with TRBJ2-3; 8 positions match TRBD2. Germline V lookup: CDR1 LGHDT, CDR2 YNNKEL (reference sequence). The CDR3 is 17 residues long. V shed 2 bases and J 0 bases; nucleotides not matched to a gene: 7. The CDR3 DNA, read in part, is TGTGCCAGCAGCCAAAGTTATCGCGGGGGGAGCACAGATACG. This sequence encodes CASSQSYRGGSTDT. The entire CDR3 reads CASSQSYRGGSTDTQYF.